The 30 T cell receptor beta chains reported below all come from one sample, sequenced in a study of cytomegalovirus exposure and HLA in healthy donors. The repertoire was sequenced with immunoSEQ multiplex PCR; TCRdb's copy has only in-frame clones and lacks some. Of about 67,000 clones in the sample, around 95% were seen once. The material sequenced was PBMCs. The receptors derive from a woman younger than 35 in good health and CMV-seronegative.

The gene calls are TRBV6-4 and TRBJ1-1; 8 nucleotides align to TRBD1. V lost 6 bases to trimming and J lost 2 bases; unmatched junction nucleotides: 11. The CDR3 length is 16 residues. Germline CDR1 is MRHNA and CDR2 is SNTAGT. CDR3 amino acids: CASRPTGQGLNTEAFF. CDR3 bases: TGTGCCAGCAGACCTACTGGACAGGGTTTAAACACTGAAGCTTTCTTT.

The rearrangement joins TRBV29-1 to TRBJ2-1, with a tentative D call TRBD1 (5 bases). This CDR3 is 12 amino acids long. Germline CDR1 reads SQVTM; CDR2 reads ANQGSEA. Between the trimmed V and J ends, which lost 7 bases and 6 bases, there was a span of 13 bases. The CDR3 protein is CSGIGVSNEQFF. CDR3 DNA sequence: TGCAGCGGCATAGGGGTTTCCAATGAGCAGTTCTTC.

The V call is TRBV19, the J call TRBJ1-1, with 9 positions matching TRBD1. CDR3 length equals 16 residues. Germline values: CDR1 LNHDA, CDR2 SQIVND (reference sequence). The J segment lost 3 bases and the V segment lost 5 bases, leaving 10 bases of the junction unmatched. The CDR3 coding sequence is TGTGCCAGTAGTCCCCGGACAGGGGAGTGGGACACTGAAGCTTTCTTT. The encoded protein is CASSPRTGEWDTEAFF. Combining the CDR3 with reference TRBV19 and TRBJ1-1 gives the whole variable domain DGGITQSPKYLFRKEGQNVTLSCEQNLNHDAMYWYRQDPGQGLRLIYYSQIVNDFQKGDIAEGYSVSREKKESFPLTVTSAQKNPTAFYLCASSPRTGEWDTEAFFGQGTRLTVV.

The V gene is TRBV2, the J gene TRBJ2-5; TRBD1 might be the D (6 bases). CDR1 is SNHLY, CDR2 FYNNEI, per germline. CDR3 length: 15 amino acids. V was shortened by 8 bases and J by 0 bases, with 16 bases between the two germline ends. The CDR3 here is CASHLPDRYQETQYF. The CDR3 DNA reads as TGTGCCAGCCACCTTCCGGACAGATACCAAGAGACCCAGTACTTC.

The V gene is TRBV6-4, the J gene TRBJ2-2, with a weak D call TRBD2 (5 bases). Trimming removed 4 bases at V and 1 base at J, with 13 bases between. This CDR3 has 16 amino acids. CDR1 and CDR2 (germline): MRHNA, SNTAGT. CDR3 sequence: CASSGHGLENTGELFF. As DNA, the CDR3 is TGTGCCAGCAGTGGGCATGGACTTGAGAACACCGGGGAGCTGTTTTTT.

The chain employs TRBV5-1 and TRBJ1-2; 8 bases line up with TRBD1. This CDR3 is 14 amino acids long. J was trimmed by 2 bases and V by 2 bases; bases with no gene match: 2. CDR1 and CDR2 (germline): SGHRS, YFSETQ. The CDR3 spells CASSFPGGNYGYTF. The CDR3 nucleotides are TGCGCCAGCAGCTTTCCAGGGGGCAACTATGGCTACACCTTC.

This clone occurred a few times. CDR3 residues: CASSTEQGAHNEQFF. The CDR3 nucleotides read TGTGCCAGCAGTACGGAACAGGGGGCCCACAATGAGCAGTTCTTC. The chain has TRBV6-4 and TRBJ2-1; 9 bases agree with TRBD1. J was trimmed by 5 bases and V by 5 bases; bases with no gene match: 7. Per the germline V gene, CDR1 is MRHNA and CDR2 is SNTAGT. The CDR3 contains 15 residues.

In nucleotides, the CDR3 is TGTGCCAGCAGTGTAGTGACAGGGCAGCGCGAGCAGTACTTC. It yields the protein CASSVVTGQREQYF. V is TRBV2 and J is TRBJ2-7, with 7 bases aligning to TRBD1. V lost 4 bases and J lost 6; bases outside the gene matches: 9. The CDR3 is made up of 14 amino acids. Germline lookup yields CDR1 SNHLY and CDR2 FYNNEI. Combining the CDR3 with reference TRBV2 and TRBJ2-7 gives the whole variable domain EPEVTQTPSHQVTQMGQEVILRCVPISNHLYFYWYRQILGQKVEFLVSFYNNEISEKSEIFDDQFSVERPDGSNFTLKIRSTKLEDSAMYFCASSVVTGQREQYFGPGTRLTVT.

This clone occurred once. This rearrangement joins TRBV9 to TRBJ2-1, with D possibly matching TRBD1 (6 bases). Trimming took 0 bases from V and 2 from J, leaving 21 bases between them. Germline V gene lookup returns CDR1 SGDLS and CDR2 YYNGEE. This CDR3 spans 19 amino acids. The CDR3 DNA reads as TGTGCCAGCAGCGTAGAGGGGGTCCCGACCGGCTTCACCTACAATGAGCAGTTCTTC. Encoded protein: CASSVEGVPTGFTYNEQFF.

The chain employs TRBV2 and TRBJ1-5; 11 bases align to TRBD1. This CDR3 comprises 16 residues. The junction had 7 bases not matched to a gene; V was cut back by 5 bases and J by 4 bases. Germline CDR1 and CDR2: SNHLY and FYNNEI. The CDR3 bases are TGTGCCAGCAGTAGCTGGGACAGGGGGGATAATCAGCCCCAGCATTTT. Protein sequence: CASSSWDRGDNQPQHF.

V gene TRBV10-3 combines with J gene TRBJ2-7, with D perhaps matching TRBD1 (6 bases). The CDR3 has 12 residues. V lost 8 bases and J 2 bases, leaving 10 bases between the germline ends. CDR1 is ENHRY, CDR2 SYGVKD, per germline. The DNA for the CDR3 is TGTGCCATCGGACAGAGAACCTACGAGCAGTACTTC. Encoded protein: CAIGQRTYEQYF.

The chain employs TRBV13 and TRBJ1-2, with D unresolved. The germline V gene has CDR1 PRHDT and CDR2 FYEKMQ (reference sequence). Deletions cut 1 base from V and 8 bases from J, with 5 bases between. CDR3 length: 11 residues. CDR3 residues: CASSLVGGYTF. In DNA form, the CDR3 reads TGTGCCAGCAGCTTAGTTGGCGGCTACACCTTC. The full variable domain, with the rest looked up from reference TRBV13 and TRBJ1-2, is AAGVIQSPRHLIKEKRETATLKCYPIPRHDTVYWYQQGPGQDPQFLISFYEKMQSDKGSIPDRFSAQQFSDYHSELNMSSLELGDSALYFCASSLVGGYTFGSGTRLTVV.

The CDR3 coding sequence is TGTGCCAGCAGTTTTTTACGGCAACAGGGATTTGAGGAGACCCAGTACTTC. Translating gives CASSFLRQQGFEETQYF. The chain couples TRBV28 to TRBJ2-5; possibly TRBD1 for D (6 bases). V was pared by 3 bases and J by 5 bases, with 22 bases between. The CDR3 is 17 amino acids. CDR1 MDHEN and CDR2 SYDVKM come from the germline V gene.

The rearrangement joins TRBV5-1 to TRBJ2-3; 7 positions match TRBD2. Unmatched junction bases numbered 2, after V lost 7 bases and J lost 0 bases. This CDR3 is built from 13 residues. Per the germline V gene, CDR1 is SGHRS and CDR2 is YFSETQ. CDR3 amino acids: CASASGSTDTQYF. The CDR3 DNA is TGCGCCAGCGCTAGCGGAAGCACAGATACGCAGTATTTT.

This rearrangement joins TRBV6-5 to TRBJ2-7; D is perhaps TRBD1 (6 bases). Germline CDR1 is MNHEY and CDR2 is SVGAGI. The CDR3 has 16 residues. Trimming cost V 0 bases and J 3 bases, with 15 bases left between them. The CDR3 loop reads CASSYSMGAVLYEQYF. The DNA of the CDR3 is TGTGCCAGCAGTTACTCGATGGGGGCAGTCCTCTACGAGCAGTACTTC.

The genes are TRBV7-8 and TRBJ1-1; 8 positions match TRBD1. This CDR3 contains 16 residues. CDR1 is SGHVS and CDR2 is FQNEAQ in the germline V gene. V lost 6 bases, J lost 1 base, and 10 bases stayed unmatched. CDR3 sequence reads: CASSPEQGEANTEAFF. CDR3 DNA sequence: TGTGCCAGCAGTCCAGAACAGGGGGAGGCGAACACTGAAGCTTTCTTT.

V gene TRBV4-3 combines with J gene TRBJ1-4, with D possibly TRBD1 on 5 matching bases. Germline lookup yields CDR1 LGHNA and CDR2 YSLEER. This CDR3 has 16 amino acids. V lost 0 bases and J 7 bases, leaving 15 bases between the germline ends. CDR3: CASSQDFRGIAEKLFF. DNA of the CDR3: TGCGCCAGCAGCCAAGATTTTCGGGGGATAGCTGAAAAACTGTTTTTT.

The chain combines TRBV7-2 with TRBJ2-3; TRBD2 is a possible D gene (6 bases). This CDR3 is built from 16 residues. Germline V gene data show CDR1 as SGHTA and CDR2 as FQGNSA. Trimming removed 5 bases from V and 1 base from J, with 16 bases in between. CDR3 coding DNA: TGTGCCAGCAGCCGAACACCGGGACTTCGCACAGATACGCAGTATTTT. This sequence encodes CASSRTPGLRTDTQYF.

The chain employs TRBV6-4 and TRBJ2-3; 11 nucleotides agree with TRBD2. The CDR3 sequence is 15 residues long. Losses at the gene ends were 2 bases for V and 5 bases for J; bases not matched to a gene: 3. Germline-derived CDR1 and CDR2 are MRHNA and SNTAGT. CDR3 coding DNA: TGTGCCAGCAGTGACCCTAGCGGGGGGCTAGATACGCAGTATTTT. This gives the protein CASSDPSGGLDTQYF.

CDR3 coding DNA: TGCAGTGTGTCCGGCACAGATACGCAGTATTTT. It encodes CSVSGTDTQYF. The J gene is TRBJ2-3, the V gene TRBV20-1; D ambiguous. The CDR3 spans 11 residues. V lost 7 bases and J lost 1, with 6 bases in between. Germline V gives CDR1 DFQATT, CDR2 SNEGSKA (reference sequence).

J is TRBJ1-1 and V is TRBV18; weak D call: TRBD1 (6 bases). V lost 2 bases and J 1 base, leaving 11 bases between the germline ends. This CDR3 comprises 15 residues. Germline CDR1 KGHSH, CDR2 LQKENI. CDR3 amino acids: CASSPSGVPNTEAFF. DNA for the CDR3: TGTGCCAGCTCACCATCAGGGGTTCCGAACACTGAAGCTTTCTTT.

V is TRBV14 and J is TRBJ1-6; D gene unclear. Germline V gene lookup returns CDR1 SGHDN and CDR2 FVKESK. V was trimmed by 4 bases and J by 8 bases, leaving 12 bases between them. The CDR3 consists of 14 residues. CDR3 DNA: TGTGCCAGCAGCCTATCGGGAACGCATTCACCCCTCCACTTT. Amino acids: CASSLSGTHSPLHF.

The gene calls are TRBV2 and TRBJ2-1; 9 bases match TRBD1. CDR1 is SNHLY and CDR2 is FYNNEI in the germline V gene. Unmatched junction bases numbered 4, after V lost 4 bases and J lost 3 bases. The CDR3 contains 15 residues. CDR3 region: CASSADRGYYNEQFF. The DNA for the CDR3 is TGTGCCAGCAGTGCGGACAGGGGATACTACAATGAGCAGTTCTTC.

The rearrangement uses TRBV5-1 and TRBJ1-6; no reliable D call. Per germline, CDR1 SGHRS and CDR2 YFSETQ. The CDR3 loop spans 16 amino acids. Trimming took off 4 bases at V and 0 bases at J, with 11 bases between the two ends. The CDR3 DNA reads TGCGCCAGCAGCCAACAGACTAGCTCCTATAATTCACCCCTCCACTTT. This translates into CASSQQTSSYNSPLHF.

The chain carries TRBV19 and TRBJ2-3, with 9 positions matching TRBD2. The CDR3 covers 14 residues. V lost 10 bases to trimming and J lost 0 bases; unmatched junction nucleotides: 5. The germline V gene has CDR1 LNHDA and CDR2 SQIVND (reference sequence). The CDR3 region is CATKTSGSTDTQYF. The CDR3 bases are TGTGCCACCAAGACTAGCGGAAGCACAGATACGCAGTATTTT.

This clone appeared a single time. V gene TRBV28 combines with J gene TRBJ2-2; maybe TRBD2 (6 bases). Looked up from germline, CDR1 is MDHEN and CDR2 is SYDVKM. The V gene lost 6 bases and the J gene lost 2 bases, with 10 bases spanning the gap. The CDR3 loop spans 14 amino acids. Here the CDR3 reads CASRPGLNTGELFF. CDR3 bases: TGTGCCAGCAGACCGGGACTTAACACCGGGGAGCTGTTTTTT. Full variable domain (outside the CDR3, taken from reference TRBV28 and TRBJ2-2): DVKVTQSSRYLVKRTGEKVFLECVQDMDHENMFWYRQDPGLGLRLIYFSYDVKMKEKGDIPEGYSVSREKKERFSLILESASTNQTSMYLCASRPGLNTGELFFGEGSRLTVL.

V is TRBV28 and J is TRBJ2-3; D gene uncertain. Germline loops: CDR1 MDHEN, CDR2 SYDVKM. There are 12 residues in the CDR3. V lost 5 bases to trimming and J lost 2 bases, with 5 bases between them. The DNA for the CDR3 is TGTGCCAGCAGTCCCATCACAGATACGCAGTATTTT. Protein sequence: CASSPITDTQYF.

CDR3 residues: CASWDSSSYEQYF. The CDR3, as DNA: TGTGCCAGCTGGGACAGTAGCTCCTACGAGCAGTACTTC. V gene TRBV28 combines with J gene TRBJ2-7; 7 bases are a match to TRBD1. The V gene's germline CDR1 is MDHEN and CDR2 SYDVKM. The V segment lost 8 bases and the J segment 0 bases; nucleotides outside the gene matches: 4. The length of the CDR3 is 13 residues.

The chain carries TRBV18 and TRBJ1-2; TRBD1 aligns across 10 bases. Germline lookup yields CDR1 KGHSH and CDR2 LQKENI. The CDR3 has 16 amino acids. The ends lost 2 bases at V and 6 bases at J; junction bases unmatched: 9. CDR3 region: CASSPALTGGADGYTF. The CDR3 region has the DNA TGTGCCAGCTCACCAGCGCTGACAGGGGGCGCGGATGGCTACACCTTC.

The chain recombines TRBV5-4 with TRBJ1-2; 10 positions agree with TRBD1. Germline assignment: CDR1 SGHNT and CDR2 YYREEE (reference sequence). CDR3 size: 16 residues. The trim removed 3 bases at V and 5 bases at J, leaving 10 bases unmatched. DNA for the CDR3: TGTGCCAGCAGCTCGCCTGGGACAGGGGTGTTATATGGCTACACCTTC. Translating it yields CASSSPGTGVLYGYTF.